This T cell receptor beta chain was captured in a study of cytomegalovirus exposure and HLA in healthy donors (dated by TCRdb to 2016 to 2017). Some background on the complete study: An earlier analysis of approximately 640 of the donors reported about 290 Gb of sequence data and about 100 million unique TCR beta sequences from about 180 million T cells. Of the roughly 400 genotyped donors, 65% to 90% fell in the genetic ancestry cluster associated with self-reported Caucasian donors. Along with the approximately 650-subject first cohort, a separate validation cohort of over a hundred different subjects was used. An early release covering roughly 640 HLA-typed donors comprised about 320 gigabases of sequencing data and around 80 million unique TCR sequences. A later analysis re-examined previously published TCR beta repertoires from 600 to 700 donors and added high-resolution HLA genotyping to investigate patterns of TCR occurrence. Typing coverage varied by locus: about 629-630 donors for A, B, C, DRB1 and DQB1; approximately 500 for DQA1; more than 600 for DPA1; about 450 for DPB1. Every repertoire in the discovery cohort had been generated on one and the same sequencing platform. To predict cytomegalovirus infection status, the study combined high-throughput TCR immunosequencing, statistical association of individual TCRs with disease status, and machine learning. Rather than drawing on any new phenotypic data, the later analysis identified candidate immune exposures from TCR beta sequences and the way those sequences occurred across donors. Genome-wide SNP genotypes for about 65% of the 666 donors were used in a later genetic analysis, which treated that subset as a discovery cohort. The aim of the study was to test whether cataloging public T cell receptors could identify signatures of past pathogen exposure. Class I and class II HLA loci were covered by the typing at four-digit resolution. Among about 400 genotyped donors of the cohort, an average of approximately 240,000 unique TCR beta nucleotide sequences was sequenced per donor, of which 15% to 20% were non-productive. Four to six DR-DQ haplotypes were handled as single units for association and clustering, since linkage in the cohort was strong. In an earlier analysis of around 540 of the donors, high-throughput TCR beta sequencing was used to judge whether each TCR beta V gene segment behaved as functional or pseudogenic. The study profiled the T cell repertoires of more than 500 subjects by immunosequencing and related them to cytomegalovirus serostatus. Alongside the repertoire data, information on donor age, sex, ethnicity and CMV serostatus was compiled.

Measured from the cysteine to the phenylalanine, the CDR3 is 13 residues long. CDR3 DNA only is kept here, 39 bases in frame from base 1. In total, approximately 700 healthy bone marrow donors made up the cohort. At the time of sampling, all cohort members were nominally healthy, though unrecorded immune exposures were likely present. The donor was CMV seronegative and belonged to the group of 352 seronegative cohort members. Each donor provided a peripheral blood sample, and peripheral blood mononuclear cells were used for TCR beta sequencing. Genomic DNA was extracted from the blood cell samples with the Qiagen DNeasy Blood Extraction Kit. Points on this clone: Its antigen specificity is not known. No qualities accompany the bases; no much larger clone lies one base away.

Study-wide findings and limitations: For the cohort, immune exposure information was limited to CMV serostatus. A later analysis associated 17,000 or so TCR beta sequences with specific HLA alleles at a false discovery rate of 0.05. A group of highly shared sequence variants was considered likely to be a technical artifact of the sequencing pipeline. The 87-base-pair reads could not distinguish some IMGT-functional V segments, including TRBV6-2 and TRBV6-3, so those segments were excluded. In vitro tests confirmed that three of the cytomegalovirus-associated TCR beta chains recognize cytomegalovirus antigens. In a later analysis, HLA-associated TCR beta chains were found to be more clonally expanded and to have lower generation probabilities than equally common non-associated chains. A later analysis found that most CMV-associated TCR beta chains appeared HLA-restricted, with HLA associations seemingly driven largely by CMV exposure. The presence/absence analyses assumed that sequencing depth was roughly uniform across donors, and that assumption may not be true. Compared with the roughly 700-donor mean, donors in an Asian-associated ancestry cluster had fewer N-insertions in productive TCRs, according to a later genetic analysis. The authors suggested that the approach could potentially be extended to other disease states and immunological phenotypes. When HLA alleles, especially DR and DQ, strongly co-occurred, TCR associations were difficult to assign to individual alleles. Most TCR sequences were observed very rarely across donors, whereas some public TCRs were present in many individuals. A later genetic analysis associated a missense DCLRE1C variant with V-gene and J-gene trimming of TCR beta chains, and an independent cohort replicated the association. Linkage disequilibrium might explain the correlated functional status among segregating V segments, but an unknown experimental factor could not be excluded. A further reported finding was that TCR beta sequences accurately predicted the HLA-A and HLA-B alleles for most subjects in the first cohort. The earlier analysis of some 540 of the donors excluded roughly 17 rarely observed V segments, including chromosome 9 orphons, because counts were too low. According to a later analysis, TCR association rates differed among HLA loci, with DRB1 alleles showing the most associated TCRs and HLA-C alleles showing the fewest. In a later analysis, several top co-occurrence clusters were reported to appear linked to parvovirus B19, influenza, CMV and Epstein-Barr virus. The classifier was reported to diagnose cytomegalovirus status with high specificity and sensitivity in both the original cohort and the validation cohort. Only TCR beta chains were sequenced in this cohort, and the absence of alpha or paired-chain data limited detectable features. An earlier analysis of approximately 500 of the donors showed that most TCR beta V segments appeared in productive rearrangements either about 87% or about 30% of the time, which broadly matched IMGT annotations. A total of 164 TCR beta chains were listed by the study as associated with cytomegalovirus. Because some donors lacked HLA typing at each locus, the association tests relied only on the typed subset.

Library preparation used the immunoSEQ multiplex PCR assay. A mixture of 60 forward primers for TCR Vbeta segments and 13 reverse primers for TCR Jbeta segments was used in the multiplex PCR. The CDR3 region of rearranged TCR beta genes was amplified from genomic DNA with a multiplex PCR assay. On the Illumina HiSeq System, the amplified TCR beta libraries were sequenced as 87-base-pair reads. As for the original processing: A later analysis counted approximately 76 million unique TCR beta chains across the 500 to 850 repertoires, and 10 million to 11 million of these chains were shared by at least two donors. To remove PCR and sequencing errors, raw reads were error-corrected and collapsed into unique sequences using a nearest-neighbor algorithm that merged closely related sequences. V, D and J gene segments were assigned by aligning CDR3 sequences to IMGT reference sequences. For a sequence to be retained, at least a six-nucleotide match to both a V gene segment and a J gene segment was required. Rearrangements were called productive when the CDR3 lacked stop codons and stayed in frame with V and J; all others were non-productive. Following IMGT convention, CDR3 was defined as the stretch from the second conserved V-encoded cysteine up to the conserved J-encoded phenylalanine. Sequences without an unambiguous match to a single V gene segment were excluded from the earlier analysis of approximately 560 of the donors. In an earlier analysis of approximately 610 of the donors, V segments were called functional above 56.7% productive rearrangements and were called segregating when the between-donor standard deviation exceeded 5%. A statistical classification framework was built for diagnosing cytomegalovirus status from the catalog of TCR beta chain sequences. V and J gene assignment, in a later analysis, came from comparing TCR nucleotide sequences with IMGT/GENE-DB human TR gene sequences. In a later analysis, CDR3 sequences and most-parsimonious VDJ recombination scenarios were assigned using the TCRdist pipeline. In a later analysis, each TCR beta chain was defined by its CDR3 amino acid sequence together with its V-gene family, and reads without a unique V-gene family were excluded. As a way to deal with suspected cross-contamination and a sequencing artifact, a later analysis dropped over 550 nucleotide sequences that were highly shared and had low generation probability. For each public chain, a later analysis derived a clonal expansion index from normalized ranks of inferred template counts within each repertoire. Generation probabilities in a later analysis came from a VDJ recombination model fitted to out-of-frame rearrangements, and those results were checked against IGoR. In a later analysis, TCR-TCR, TCR-HLA and TCR-CMV co-occurrence was scored with hypergeometric tests, and a repertoire-size bias correction was applied to TCR pairs. A later analysis estimated false discovery rates by permuting HLA or CMV assignments 20 times. A later analysis grouped co-occurring TCRs with DBSCAN, adding TCRdist sequence similarity when clustering within HLA-allele-positive subsets. Repertoires with fewer than 30,000 or more than 120,000 public chains were left out of co-occurrence clustering, as were a few repertoires with anomalous nucleotide sharing. TCRdb took this table from immuneACCESS and kept in-frame rearrangements with V and J called. Such tables lack part of the clones; where checked against another copy, unresolved V genes explain under half of the gap, and the rest is unexplained. D and trimming come from the DNA, and the V and J calls and clone size come from that table. The sample yields about 99,000 clones; approximately 66% were counted once. In total, the top ten clones hold more than 3% of the sample.

This TCR was recovered from a woman aged 45-65 years in good health and CMV-seronegative. The specimen sequenced was PBMCs. The sequence joins TRBV21-1 to TRBJ2-7; the table names TRBD2, a call not compared with the DNA. TRBV21-1 counts as a pseudogene. CDR3 sequence: CASTRDSWDEQYF. The DNA sequence is given as TGTGCCAGCACCAGGGACTCCTGGGACGAGCAGTACTTC.